The 9 T cell receptor beta chains presented below share a single source sample, sequenced in a study of T cells in Graves' hyperthyroidism and ophthalmopathy. It was RNA transcripts that yielded the amplified TCR beta CDR3 regions. The TCR CDR3 was amplified in a first-round RT-PCR using the HTBI primer set. TCRdb fed the multiplex PCR reads into MiXCR, producing one record per CDR3 protein. Among around 350,000 distinct CDR3 sequences listed, 15% to 20% were seen once. Specimen: blood. All receptors come from a woman aged 25 to 45 with Graves' hyperthyroidism that later progressed to Graves' ophthalmopathy.

This clonotype was counted a few times. The chain carries TRBV7-9 and TRBJ2-3, with 13 bases lining up with TRBD2. The germline gives CDR1 SEHNR, CDR2 FQNEAQ (reference sequence). Losses at the gene ends were 5 bases for V and 4 bases for J; bases not matched to a gene: 9. This CDR3 contains 17 residues. The CDR3 protein is CASSAPLAGGHADTQYF. CDR3 nucleotides: TGTGCCAGCAGCGCCCCACTAGCGGGGGGGCATGCAGATACGCAGTATTTT.

This clonotype occurred many times. J is TRBJ2-7 and V is TRBV2, with D uncertain. Germline-derived CDR1 and CDR2 are SNHLY and FYNNEI. The V and J ends lost 2 bases and 5 bases respectively, with 19 bases between them. The CDR3 spans 16 residues. The CDR3 sequence is CASSEMSVGIGNEQYF. The CDR3 DNA follows: TGTGCCAGCAGTGAAATGTCTGTGGGTATTGGCAACGAGCAGTACTTC.

This clonotype has only a few counts. The J gene is TRBJ1-4, the V gene TRBV7-9; TRBD1 matches at 7 bases. Germline V gives CDR1 SEHNR, CDR2 FQNEAQ (reference sequence). Trimming at V came to 4 bases and at J to 8 bases, leaving 10 bases not matched to a gene. The CDR3 extends over 15 amino acids. The CDR3, as DNA: TGTGCCAGCAGCTCACGGACAGGATACGGAGAAAAACTGTTTTTT. It yields the protein CASSSRTGYGEKLFF.

The table lists this clonotype with a few counts. This chain connects TRBV6-1 to TRBJ2-1; weak D call: TRBD2 (5 bases). Trimming took off 1 base at V and 3 bases at J, with 13 bases between the two ends. The CDR3 is made up of 16 amino acids. Germline CDR1 and CDR2: MNHNS and SASEGT. CDR3 sequence (DNA): TGTGCCAGCAGTGAAGAGCCCGGGGTGGGCTACAATGAGCAGTTCTTC. As protein: CASSEEPGVGYNEQFF.

In this sample, this clonotype turned up many times. The rearrangement joins TRBV7-9 to TRBJ1-1, with 7 bases fitting TRBD1. The germline CDR1 and CDR2 sequences are SEHNR and FQNEAQ (reference sequence). J gave up 4 bases and V 4 bases, and 9 bases lay outside the gene matches. The CDR3 spans 15 residues. CDR3 sequence: CASSYADRIGTEAFF. In nucleotides, the CDR3 is TGTGCCAGCAGCTATGCGGACAGGATCGGCACTGAAGCTTTCTTT.

This chain joins TRBV5-1 and TRBJ2-7; tentatively, D is TRBD2 (6 bases). Trimming took 4 bases from V and 3 from J, leaving 14 bases between them. The CDR3 extends over 14 amino acids. Germline V CDR1 and CDR2: SGHRS, YFSETQ. CDR3 protein: CASSLSGRVYEQYF. The DNA for the CDR3 is TGCGCCAGCAGCCTTAGCGGAAGAGTCTACGAGCAGTACTTC.

The table lists this clonotype with a few counts. The V call is TRBV20-1, the J call TRBJ2-1, with 7 nucleotides matching TRBD2. Germline CDR1 DFQATT, CDR2 SNEGSKA (reference sequence). There are 14 residues in the CDR3. J lost 6 bases, V lost 6 bases, and 11 bases had no gene match. The CDR3 is CSASRLAATNEQFF. The CDR3 coding sequence is TGCAGTGCGAGTAGGCTAGCGGCCACCAATGAGCAGTTCTTC.

The chain is built from TRBV9 and TRBJ1-6; 9 bases are a match to TRBD1. CDR3 size: 15 residues. J was trimmed by 7 bases and V by 2 bases; bases with no gene match: 4. CDR1 is SGDLS, CDR2 YYNGEE, per germline. The DNA of the CDR3 is TGTGCCAGCAGCGTCGAGGGACAGGGCAATTCACCCCTCCACTTT. It yields the protein CASSVEGQGNSPLHF.

This clonotype was recorded many times. The V and J genes are TRBV5-1 and TRBJ2-7; maybe TRBD2 (6 bases). Germline CDR1 is SGHRS and CDR2 is YFSETQ. Trimming removed 3 bases at V and 8 bases at J, with 15 bases between. The CDR3 totals 13 residues. The CDR3 loop reads CASSSGVPAKQYF. The CDR3 DNA reads as TGCGCCAGCAGCTCGGGAGTCCCGGCGAAGCAGTACTTC.